Listed below are T cell receptor beta chains from one sample, sequenced in a study of CD8 T cells in ankylosing spondylitis. TCRdb reanalysed the 5' RACE reads using MiXCR and keeps one entry per CDR3 protein. The table lists 200,000 to 250,000 distinct CDR3 sequences, 10% of them singletons. Sequencing was performed on blood, either unsorted or a sorted T cell fraction (not recorded which). All receptors come from a male donor with ankylosing spondylitis or in good health (not recorded which). Each CDR3 is given with its conserved first and last residue. The D gene is left open where the match is weak. Clone size is stated in some rows and not others, as once, few, many or a class when expanded.

J: TRBJ2-3
D: NA
size: many
V: TRBV4-1
CDR3: CASSQADATDTQYF
DNA: TGCGCCAGCAGCCAAGCGGACGCCACAGATACGCAGTATTTT

J: TRBJ2-1
D: NA
size: NA
V: TRBV7-8
CDR3: CASSAFYNEQFF
DNA: TGTGCCAGCAGCGCCTTTTACAATGAGCAGTTCTTC

J: TRBJ1-2
D: NA
size: NA
V: TRBV20-1
CDR3: CSASRGTRDGYTF
DNA: TGCAGTGCATCCAGGGGTACGAGAGATGGCTACACCTTC

J: TRBJ1-5
D: NA
size: NA
V: TRBV11-2
CDR3: CASSLVSVNQPQHF
DNA: TGTGCCAGCAGCTTAGTTTCGGTCAATCAGCCCCAGCATTTT

J: TRBJ2-3
D: TRBD2
size: many
V: TRBV28
CDR3: CASSSDYARGGDTDTQYF
DNA: TGTGCCAGCAGTTCGGATTATGCCCGGGGAGGGGACACAGATACGCAGTATTTT

J: TRBJ1-1
D: NA
size: many
V: TRBV11-2
CDR3: CASSLGLGLMGSEAFF
DNA: TGTGCCAGCAGCTTAGGTCTGGGGTTGATGGGGTCTGAAGCTTTCTTT

J: TRBJ2-3
D: NA
size: NA
V: TRBV5-1
CDR3: CASSLESPAGDTQYF
DNA: TGCGCCAGCAGCTTGGAATCTCCCGCCGGAGATACGCAGTATTTT

J: TRBJ1-5
D: NA
size: NA
V: TRBV12-3/TRBV12-4
CDR3: CASSLAQGFKQPQHF
DNA: TGTGCCAGCAGTTTAGCGCAAGGGTTCAAGCAGCCCCAGCATTTT

J: TRBJ2-3
D: NA
size: many
V: TRBV5-1
CDR3: CASSLAARPSTDTQYF
DNA: TGCGCCAGCAGCTTGGCCGCTAGACCTAGCACAGATACGCAGTATTTT

J: TRBJ2-2
D: TRBD1
size: many
V: TRBV29-1
CDR3: CSATTGGGGTGELFF
DNA: TGCAGCGCTACGACAGGGGGAGGAGGTACCGGGGAGCTGTTTTTT

J: TRBJ2-3
D: NA
size: many
V: TRBV15
CDR3: CATSGTRDTQYF
DNA: TGTGCCACCAGCGGCACTAGAGATACGCAGTATTTT

J: TRBJ1-4
D: NA
size: many
V: TRBV28
CDR3: CASSATATNEKLFF
DNA: TGTGCCAGCAGCGCAACTGCAACTAATGAAAAACTGTTTTTT

J: TRBJ2-5
D: NA
size: many
V: TRBV3-1
CDR3: CASSDLGETQYF
DNA: TGTGCCAGCAGCGACCTCGGAGAGACCCAGTACTTC

J: TRBJ1-1
D: NA
size: many
V: TRBV7-2
CDR3: CASSSRGGDGLNTEAFF
DNA: TGTGCCAGCAGCTCCCGGGGCGGGGATGGACTAAACACTGAAGCTTTCTTT

J: TRBJ2-5
D: NA
size: many
V: TRBV5-1
CDR3: CASSLDLGGEETQYF
DNA: TGCGCCAGCAGCTTGGATCTGGGGGGAGAGGAGACCCAGTACTTC